This T cell receptor beta chain was captured by sequencing in a study of blood T cell repertoires in COVID-19. As for the study in general: From T cells, B-cell-depleted T cells, or PBMCs came the material, which was cDNA or gDNA.

Here immunoSEQ multiplex PCR was the method, and the copy in TCRdb shows in-frame clones only, minus some. The data show 55,000 to 65,000 clones, 82% seen once. This clone was seen at least ten times. Germline values: CDR1 MNHEY, CDR2 SMNVEV (reference sequence). This CDR3 has 15 amino acids. Losses at the gene ends were 3 bases for V and 10 bases for J; bases not matched to a gene: 13. The J gene is TRBJ1-1, the V gene TRBV27; 8 bases align to TRBD1. This clonotype was sampled from a man aged 55 to 70 with acute or convalescent COVID-19. Sample: peripheral blood. The CDR3 here is CASSLYRTGGTVAFF. CDR3 sequence (DNA): TGTGCCAGCAGTTTGTACCGCACAGGGGGTACGGTAGCTTTCTTT.